A single sample gave rise to the 17 T cell receptor beta chains below, sequenced in a study of cytomegalovirus exposure and HLA in healthy donors. Both 60 Vbeta primers and 13 Jbeta primers went into the PCR. Profiling relied on immunoSEQ multiplex PCR, and the TCRdb table lists in-frame clones only, not all of them. The sample consists of under 70,000 clones, roughly 70% of them appearing once. Sequences were obtained from PBMCs. The receptors stem from a woman aged 55-69 years in good health and CMV-seropositive.

This clone was seen once. The chain joins TRBV5-1 to TRBJ2-1; 10 positions agree with TRBD2. The CDR3 runs 16 residues. Germline V CDR1 and CDR2: SGHRS, YFSETQ. The V and J ends lost 0 bases and 8 bases, in that order; junction bases with no gene match: 8. This chain's CDR3 is CASSLAEAGGIDEQFF. CDR3 bases: TGCGCCAGCAGCTTGGCCGAAGCGGGGGGGATTGATGAGCAGTTCTTC.

This clone has just a few counts. CDR3 region: CASSLDGRPYEQYF. The CDR3 coding sequence is TGTGCCAGCAGCTTGGATGGGAGGCCCTACGAGCAGTACTTC. The chain joins TRBV7-2 to TRBJ2-7, with D possibly matching TRBD2 (6 bases). V was pared by 3 bases and J by 2 bases, with 11 bases between. The CDR3 runs to 14 residues. Germline V CDR1 and CDR2: SGHTA, FQGNSA.

This chain links TRBV5-6 with TRBJ2-1; TRBD2 matches at 8 bases. V trimming: 1 base; J trimming: 2 bases; junction bases outside the gene matches: 2. CDR1 is SGHDT, CDR2 YYEEEE, per germline. This CDR3 has 15 residues. CDR3 sequence reads: CASSLRGGTYNEQFF. The CDR3 bases are TGTGCCAGCAGCTTGCGCGGGGGGACCTACAATGAGCAGTTCTTC.

V usage is TRBV7-2 and J usage is TRBJ1-2; D gene uncertain. This CDR3 region has 12 residues. Germline V lookup: CDR1 SGHTA, CDR2 FQGNSA. V was shortened by 4 bases and J by 6 bases, with 9 bases between the two germline ends. The CDR3 coding sequence is TGTGCCAGCAGCTCGAGGGCCCATGGCTACACCTTC. Its translation is CASSSRAHGYTF.

The J gene is TRBJ1-5, the V gene TRBV18; 9 nucleotides line up with TRBD1. The CDR3 runs to 14 residues. The trim removed 4 bases at V and 5 bases at J, leaving 3 bases unmatched. Germline V gives CDR1 KGHSH, CDR2 LQKENI. This chain's CDR3 is CASSLTGGDQPQHF. CDR3 in DNA: TGTGCCAGCTCACTGACAGGGGGGGATCAGCCCCAGCATTTT.

This clone was detected a few times. V is TRBV5-6 and J is TRBJ1-1, with a possible D match to TRBD1 (6 bases). This CDR3 spans 13 amino acids. In germline, CDR1 is SGHDT, CDR2 YYEEEE. The V end was cut by 1 base, the J end by 8 bases, with 12 bases between. CDR3 region: CASSLTGGQEAFF. In DNA, the CDR3 is TGTGCCAGCAGCTTGACGGGGGGCCAAGAAGCTTTCTTT.

The table lists this clone with a few counts. V and J are TRBV7-5 and TRBJ2-7; the table assigns TRBD2, which was not confirmed against the DNA. TRBV7-5 is marked as a pseudogene. There are 14 residues in the CDR3. In nucleotides, the CDR3 is TGTGCCAGAAGCTTAGCGGGGGGATGGCTCGAGCAGTACTTC. This gives the protein CARSLAGGWLEQYF.

The V gene is TRBV28, the J gene TRBJ2-4; TRBD1 might be the D (6 bases). Germline CDR1 and CDR2: MDHEN and SYDVKM. The CDR3 sequence is 18 residues long. The V gene lost 6 bases and the J gene lost 0 bases, with 21 bases spanning the gap. The CDR3 nucleotides read TGTGCCAGCAGCTTACGGGGCAGGGGCCATGGAGCCAAAAACATTCAGTACTTC. This sequence encodes CASSLRGRGHGAKNIQYF.

The sample holds a few counts of this clone. Germline is not matched at one junction end, which may reflect a read error. The rearrangement links TRBV5-6 to TRBJ2-1, with TRBD2 matching over 9 bases. The CDR3 has 16 amino acids. Germline V gives CDR1 SGHDT, CDR2 YYEEEE. The CDR3 spells CACSPWTSEEVNEQFF. The CDR3 DNA sequence: TGTGCCTGCAGCCCCTGGACTAGCGAGGAGGTCAATGAGCAGTTCTTC.

CDR3 loop: CATSRDRTGETQYF. The CDR3 nucleotides read TGTGCCACCAGCAGAGATCGGACAGGAGAGACCCAGTACTTC. The chain recombines TRBV15 with TRBJ2-5; 7 bases agree with TRBD1. From germline, CDR1 is LNHNV and CDR2 YYDKDF (reference sequence). The trim removed 0 bases at V and 4 bases at J, leaving 2 bases unmatched. The CDR3 covers 14 residues. Supplemented by reference TRBV15 and TRBJ2-5, the full variable domain reads DAMVIQNPRYQVTQFGKPVTLSCSQTLNHNVMYWYQQKSSQAPKLLFHYYDKDFNNEADTPDNFQSRRPNTSFCFLDIRSPGLGDTAMYLCATSRDRTGETQYFGPGTRLLVL.

V usage is TRBV2 and J usage is TRBJ1-1; 9 positions agree with TRBD1. The CDR3 sequence is 19 residues long. V was clipped by 6 bases and J by 4 bases; unmatched bases: 21. Germline CDR1 and CDR2: SNHLY and FYNNEI. The CDR3 reads CASRNRIGQGSALGTEAFF. The CDR3 DNA follows: TGTGCCAGCAGAAATAGGATCGGACAGGGGTCCGCGTTGGGCACTGAAGCTTTCTTT. Looking up the rest from reference TRBV2 and TRBJ1-1 gives the full variable domain: EPEVTQTPSHQVTQMGQEVILRCVPISNHLYFYWYRQILGQKVEFLVSFYNNEISEKSEIFDDQFSVERPDGSNFTLKIRSTKLEDSAMYFCASRNRIGQGSALGTEAFFGQGTRLTVV.

This sequence joins TRBV7-2 and TRBJ1-2; no clear D. CDR3 length: 13 residues. The V gene lost 4 bases and the J gene lost 2 bases, with 8 bases spanning the gap. Germline V CDR1 and CDR2: SGHTA, FQGNSA. The CDR3 DNA follows: TGTGCCAGCAGCTCCGGGTCCAACTATGGCTACACCTTC. It yields the protein CASSSGSNYGYTF.

The chain uses TRBV7-3 and TRBJ2-2; no definite D call. The CDR3 has 15 residues. The V end was cut by 5 bases, the J end by 6 bases, with 16 bases between. The germline V gene encodes CDR1 SGHTA and CDR2 FQGTGA. Written as DNA, the CDR3 is TGTGCCAGCAGCCCTGCCCCGGCTAGTTCCGGGGAGCTGTTTTTT. This encodes CASSPAPASSGELFF.

The V gene is TRBV7-6, the J gene TRBJ1-2, with TRBD1 as a possible D gene (5 bases). Per germline, CDR1 SGHVS and CDR2 FNYEAQ. Trimming cost V 6 bases and J 6 bases, with 11 bases left between them. The CDR3 totals 12 residues. The CDR3 spells CASSPRGDGYTF. CDR3 sequence (DNA): TGTGCCAGCAGTCCCCGGGGGGATGGCTACACCTTC.

CDR3 protein: CASSGRTGREETQYF. Written as DNA, the CDR3 is TGTGCCAGCAGCGGACGGACAGGGCGTGAAGAGACCCAGTACTTC. This sequence joins TRBV5-4 and TRBJ2-5; TRBD1 matches 8 bases. The germline V gene has CDR1 SGHNT and CDR2 YYREEE (reference sequence). V was pared by 4 bases and J by 3 bases, with 8 bases of the junction left unmatched. This CDR3 contains 15 residues.

This clone has a handful of counts. The chain employs TRBV7-9 and TRBJ2-3; TRBD2 matches at 12 bases. Germline V CDR1 and CDR2: SEHNR, FQNEAQ (reference sequence). Unmatched junction bases numbered 5, after V lost 7 bases and J lost 3 bases. The CDR3 sequence is 15 residues long. Here the CDR3 DNA reads TGTGCCAGCAACCTAGCGGGGGGGAATACAGATACGCAGTATTTT. It encodes CASNLAGGNTDTQYF.

This clone has a handful of counts. The chain is built from TRBV10-1 and TRBJ1-1; the D is unclear. This CDR3 is 17 amino acids long. V lost 0 bases, J lost 0 bases, and 14 bases lay in between. Germline lookup yields CDR1 WNHNN and CDR2 SYGVQD (reference sequence). The CDR3 here is CASSESPLWSLNTEAFF. In DNA, the CDR3 is TGCGCCAGCAGTGAGTCCCCACTGTGGAGCCTGAACACTGAAGCTTTCTTT.